This TCR beta chain is from a study of patients and donors after allogeneic stem cell transplantation. Germline assignment: CDR1 SGHDN and CDR2 FVKESK. With V trimmed by 1 base and J by 4 bases, 2 bases remained unmatched. The CDR3 covers 15 residues. TCRdb itself ran the RT-PCR reads through MiXCR, one entry per CDR3 protein. The data hold 150,000 to 200,000 distinct CDR3 sequences, with approximately 30% observed a single time. This clonotype was observed many times. Sequencing was done on a sample of blood, either unsorted or a sorted T cell fraction (not recorded which). This TCR came from a human donor who was either an allogeneic HSCT recipient or a stem cell or donor lymphocyte infusion donor (not recorded which). It is not recorded whose cells these are; they may come from a transplant donor. V is TRBV14 and J is TRBJ1-5, with 9 bases lining up with TRBD1. The CDR3 nucleotides read TGTGCCAGCAGCCAAGCCGGACAGGGGAATCAGCCCCAGCATTTT. Its translation is CASSQAGQGNQPQHF.